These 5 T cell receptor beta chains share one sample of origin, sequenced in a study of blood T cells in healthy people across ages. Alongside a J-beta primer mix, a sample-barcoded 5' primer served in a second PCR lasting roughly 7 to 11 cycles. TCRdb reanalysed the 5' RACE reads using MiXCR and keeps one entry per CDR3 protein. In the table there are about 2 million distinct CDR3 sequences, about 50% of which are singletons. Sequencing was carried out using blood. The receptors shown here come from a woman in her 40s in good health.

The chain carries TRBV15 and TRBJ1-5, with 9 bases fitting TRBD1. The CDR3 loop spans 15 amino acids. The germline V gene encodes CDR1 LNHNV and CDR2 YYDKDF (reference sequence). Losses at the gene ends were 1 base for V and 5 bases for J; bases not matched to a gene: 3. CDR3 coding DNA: TGTGCCACCAGCAGAGCTGGGGACAGGGATCAGCCCCAGCATTTT. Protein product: CATSRAGDRDQPQHF. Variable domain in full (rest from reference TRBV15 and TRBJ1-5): DAMVIQNPRYQVTQFGKPVTLSCSQTLNHNVMYWYQQKSSQAPKLLFHYYDKDFNNEADTPDNFQSRRPNTSFCFLDIRSPGLGDTAMYLCATSRAGDRDQPQHFGDGTRLSIL.

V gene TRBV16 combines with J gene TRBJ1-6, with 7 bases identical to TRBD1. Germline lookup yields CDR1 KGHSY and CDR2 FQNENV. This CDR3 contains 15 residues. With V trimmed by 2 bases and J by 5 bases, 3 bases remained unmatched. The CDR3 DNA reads TGTGCCAGCAGCCAAGGGACAGCCGATAATTCACCCCTCCACTTT. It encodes CASSQGTADNSPLHF. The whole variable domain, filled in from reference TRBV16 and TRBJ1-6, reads GEEVAQTPKHLVRGEGQKAKLYCAPIKGHSYVFWYQQVLKNEFKFLISFQNENVFDETGMPKERFSAKCLPNSPCSLEIQATKLEDSAVYFCASSQGTADNSPLHFGNGTRLTVT.

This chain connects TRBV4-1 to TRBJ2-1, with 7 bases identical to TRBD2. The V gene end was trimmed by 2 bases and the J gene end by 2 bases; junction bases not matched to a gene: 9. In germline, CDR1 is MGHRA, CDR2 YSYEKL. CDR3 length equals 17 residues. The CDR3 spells CASSQSPRLAAYNEQFF. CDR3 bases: TGCGCCAGCAGCCAAAGCCCCAGACTAGCAGCCTACAATGAGCAGTTCTTC.

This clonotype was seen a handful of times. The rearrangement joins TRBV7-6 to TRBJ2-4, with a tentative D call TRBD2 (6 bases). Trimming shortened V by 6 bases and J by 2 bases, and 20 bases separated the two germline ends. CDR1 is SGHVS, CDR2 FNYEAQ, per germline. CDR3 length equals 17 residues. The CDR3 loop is CASSYLPPGEPKNIQYF. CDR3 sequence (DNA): TGTGCCAGCAGTTACCTACCCCCGGGGGAACCCAAAAACATTCAGTACTTC.

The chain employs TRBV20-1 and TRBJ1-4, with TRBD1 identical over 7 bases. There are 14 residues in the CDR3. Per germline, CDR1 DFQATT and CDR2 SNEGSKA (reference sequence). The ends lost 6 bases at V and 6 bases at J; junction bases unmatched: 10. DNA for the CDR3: TGCAGTGCAGCCACGGGACAGTCCTATGAAAAACTGTTTTTT. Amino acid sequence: CSAATGQSYEKLFF.